The rows below give T cell receptor beta chains drawn from one sample of a study of T cell responses to AZD1222 COVID-19 vaccine. Only in-frame clones appear in the TCRdb table, and some are missing; sequencing was by immunoSEQ multiplex PCR. The sample lists approximately 120,000 clones; about 90% were seen once. Specimen: peripheral blood, collected 28 days after the second AZD1222 dose. The receptors shown here come from an adult who received the AZD1222 COVID-19 vaccine. CDR3s include the opening cysteine and the closing phenylalanine or tryptophan. A D gene is named only where the DNA matches it firmly. Clone size is not always given. Where it is, it says once, few, many or a class for expanded clones.

j_call d_call v_call clone_size cdr3_aa cdr3_nt
TRBJ2-1 . TRBV5-1 . CASSLPTYNEQFF TGCGCCAGCAGCTTGCCCACCTACAATGAGCAGTTCTTC
TRBJ2-3 . TRBV19 . CASSIGGLTDTQYF TGTGCCAGTAGTATTGGGGGGCTCACAGATACGCAGTATTTT
TRBJ1-1 . TRBV19 . CASSIPSGGLNTEAFF TGTGCCAGTAGTATCCCGTCCGGGGGATTGAACACTGAAGCTTTCTTT
TRBJ1-2 TRBD1 TRBV2 . CASTRSGQGFGYTF TGTGCCAGCACCCGATCGGGACAGGGATTCGGCTACACCTTC
TRBJ2-7 . TRBV6-1 many CASSEALGPSSYEQYF TGTGCCAGCAGTGAAGCGCTAGGTCCCAGCTCCTACGAGCAGTACTTC
TRBJ1-1 . TRBV6-5 . CASRGEVGNTEAFF TGTGCCAGCAGGGGGGAAGTAGGGAACACTGAAGCTTTCTTT
TRBJ2-1 . TRBV5-1 . CASSLYLRTKVPLNEQFF TGCGCCAGCAGCTTGTATCTTAGGACGAAGGTCCCTCTCAATGAGCAGTTCTTC
TRBJ2-2 . TRBV30 few CAWRRRNSPRTGELFF TGTGCCTGGAGACGCAGGAACAGCCCGCGCACCGGGGAGCTGTTTTTT
TRBJ2-1 TRBD2 TRBV29-1 . CSVEDFRLARNEQFF TGCAGCGTTGAAGATTTTCGACTAGCCCGGAATGAGCAGTTCTTC
TRBJ2-4 TRBD1 TRBV15 . CATSSWAQGGANIQYF TGTGCCACCAGCTCCTGGGCACAAGGGGGCGCGAACATTCAGTACTTC
TRBJ2-4 . TRBV7-2 . CASSLRSDGAKNIQYF TGTGCCAGCAGCTTACGGTCGGACGGGGCCAAAAACATTCAGTACTTC
TRBJ1-4 . TRBV6-1 . CASSEKSGSEKLFF TGTGCCAGCAGTGAAAAAAGTGGGAGTGAAAAACTGTTTTTT
TRBJ2-1 TRBD2 TRBV3-1/TRBV3-2 . CASNDIAGASYNEQFF TGTGCCAGCAACGATATAGCGGGGGCTTCCTACAATGAGCAGTTCTTC
TRBJ1-1 . TRBV29-1 few CSVATGLSTEAFF TGCAGCGTTGCCACCGGCTTGTCCACTGAAGCTTTCTTT
TRBJ2-5 . TRBV18 . CASSSGQTQETQYF TGTGCCAGCTCAAGCGGACAGACCCAAGAGACCCAGTACTTC
TRBJ2-2 . TRBV3-1/TRBV3-2 . CASSQESWYTGELFF TGTGCCAGCAGCCAAGAATCGTGGTACACCGGGGAGCTGTTTTTT
TRBJ1-2 . TRBV19 . CASKDGFNYGYTF TGTGCCAGTAAGGACGGATTTAACTATGGCTACACCTTC
TRBJ1-2 TRBD1 TRBV9 . CASGSSGGNGYTF TGTGCCAGCGGTTCTTCAGGGGGAAATGGCTACACCTTC
TRBJ1-1 . TRBV29-1 . CSVGTLGGETEAFF TGCAGCGTTGGGACCCTAGGGGGAGAGACTGAAGCTTTCTTT
TRBJ2-5 . TRBV15 . CATSRDLGKTQYF TGTGCCACCAGCAGAGACCTTGGAAAGACCCAGTACTTC
TRBJ1-4 TRBD1 TRBV5-6 . CASSYIDRDEKLFF TGTGCCAGCAGCTATATTGACAGGGATGAAAAACTGTTTTTT
TRBJ2-7 TRBD1 TRBV28 few CASSRQGYSYEQYF TGTGCCAGCAGTCGACAGGGTTACTCCTACGAGCAGTACTTC
TRBJ2-2 . TRBV27 . CASRPTGTANTGELFF TGTGCCAGCAGACCCACCGGGACGGCGAACACCGGGGAGCTGTTTTTT
TRBJ2-7 . TRBV6-5 . CASRKDRPYEQYF TGTGCCAGCAGAAAGGACAGACCCTACGAGCAGTACTTC
TRBJ1-2 . TRBV5-1 . CASSLAGLYGYTF TGCGCCAGCAGCTTGGCCGGACTCTATGGCTACACCTTC
TRBJ2-5 TRBD2 TRBV6-2/TRBV6-3 . CASSAYTVGTSGQETQYF TGTGCCAGCAGTGCCTATACCGTCGGGACTAGCGGGCAAGAGACCCAGTACTTC
TRBJ2-7 TRBD1 TRBV11-2 . CASSLVGRLWTGPYEQYF TGTGCCAGCAGCTTAGTGGGTCGGCTATGGACAGGACCCTACGAGCAGTACTTC
TRBJ2-2 . TRBV9 . CASSVGDTGELFF TGTGCCAGCAGCGTGGGGGACACCGGGGAGCTGTTTTTT
TRBJ2-7 TRBD2 TRBV6-6 . CASSRPGLAGVNNEQYF TGTGCCAGCAGTCGCCCCGGACTAGCGGGAGTCAATAACGAGCAGTACTTC
TRBJ2-6 TRBD1 TRBV29-1 . CSVSGTGYSGANVLTF TGCAGCGTTTCCGGGACAGGGTACTCTGGGGCCAACGTCCTGACTTTC